One and the same sample provided the 15 T cell receptor beta chains below, sequenced in a study of shared clonotypes between healthy human individuals. The assay was immunoSEQ multiplex PCR, and TCRdb's table has in-frame clones only and misses some. This table holds a few hundred thousand clones, 97% found once. Sequenced input: naive CD4+ T cells sorted from blood. Subset of the sample: CD45RA+ positively selected. These receptors came from a woman aged 25 to 39 in good health.

This clone was observed once. The J gene is TRBJ2-1, the V gene TRBV11-2; possibly TRBD1 for D (5 bases). Germline V gives CDR1 SGHAT, CDR2 FQNNGV. This CDR3 has 14 residues. V shed 5 bases and J shed 4 bases, with 12 bases lying between them. The CDR3 loop reads CASSPRELYNEQFF. The CDR3 bases are TGTGCCAGCAGCCCCAGGGAATTATACAATGAGCAGTTCTTC.

The chain is built from TRBV7-7 and TRBJ2-1, with 10 positions matching TRBD2. The CDR3 sequence is 15 residues long. V lost 5 bases and J lost 9; bases outside the gene matches: 10. Germline V gene lookup returns CDR1 SSHAT and CDR2 FNYEAQ (reference sequence). CDR3 nucleotide sequence: TGTGCCAGCAGCCCCGGGACTAGCGCCAAGGTTGAGCAGTTCTTC. It specifies CASSPGTSAKVEQFF.

The V call is TRBV2, the J call TRBJ2-2; 8 bases agree with TRBD1. There are 14 residues in the CDR3. V shed 6 bases and J 4 bases; nucleotides not matched to a gene: 4. CDR1 SNHLY and CDR2 FYNNEI come from the germline V gene. CDR3 residues: CASRFRGRTGELFF. The CDR3, as DNA: TGTGCCAGCAGGTTCAGGGGGCGCACCGGGGAGCTGTTTTTT.

This chain links TRBV28 with TRBJ2-4; 8 bases are a match to TRBD1. The length of the CDR3 is 17 residues. J was trimmed by 0 bases and V by 4 bases; bases with no gene match: 8. Germline V gene lookup returns CDR1 MDHEN and CDR2 SYDVKM. Written as DNA, the CDR3 is TGTGCCAGCAGTTCCCATCAGGGGGCGATAGCCAAAAACATTCAGTACTTC. Translation gives CASSSHQGAIAKNIQYF. Combining the CDR3 with reference TRBV28 and TRBJ2-4 gives the whole variable domain DVKVTQSSRYLVKRTGEKVFLECVQDMDHENMFWYRQDPGLGLRLIYFSYDVKMKEKGDIPEGYSVSREKKERFSLILESASTNQTSMYLCASSSHQGAIAKNIQYFGAGTRLSVL.

CDR3 sequence (DNA): TGTGCCAGCAGTCTAAACCCGGACAGCAAGATACAAGAGACCCAGTACTTC. Translated, it gives CASSLNPDSKIQETQYF. The chain carries TRBV5-8 and TRBJ2-5, with a weak D call TRBD1 (6 bases). This CDR3 has 17 residues. The V and J ends lost 5 bases and 2 bases respectively, with 22 bases between them. The germline V gene has CDR1 SGHTS and CDR2 YDEGEE.

The V call is TRBV6-6, the J call TRBJ2-7; 8 positions agree with TRBD1. This CDR3 contains 15 residues. Losses at the gene ends were 3 bases for V and 2 bases for J; bases not matched to a gene: 6. CDR1 and CDR2 from the germline V gene are MNHNY and SVGAGI (reference sequence). The CDR3: CASSYRDRSPYEQYF. The CDR3 region has the DNA TGTGCCAGCAGTTATCGGGACAGGTCCCCCTACGAGCAGTACTTC.

The V gene is TRBV7-9, the J gene TRBJ2-1; 7 bases agree with TRBD2. J was trimmed by 4 bases and V by 4 bases; bases with no gene match: 13. The CDR3 contains 17 residues. The germline V gene has CDR1 SEHNR and CDR2 FQNEAQ (reference sequence). This chain's CDR3 is CASSSQNKRDLYNEQFF. The CDR3 DNA sequence: TGTGCCAGCAGCTCCCAGAACAAGCGGGACCTATACAATGAGCAGTTCTTC.

This chain links TRBV20-1 with TRBJ2-5, with a weak D call TRBD2 (5 bases). The DNA matches TRBJ2-7 better at its end, which makes the J call doubtful. This CDR3 is 10 amino acids long. Germline V gene lookup returns CDR1 DFQATT and CDR2 SNEGSKA (reference sequence). CDR3 protein: CSAWTYEQYF. DNA for the CDR3: TGCAGTGCATGGACTTACGAGCAGTACTTC.

The chain links TRBV5-8 to TRBJ1-2, with TRBD1 matching over 10 bases. Germline V CDR1 and CDR2: SGHTS, YDEGEE. The ends lost 4 bases at V and 5 bases at J; junction bases unmatched: 14. The CDR3 totals 17 residues. For the CDR3, the DNA is TGTGCCAGCAGCCTCACGCGACAGGGGGCATTGGGGTATGGCTACACCTTC. Translated, it gives CASSLTRQGALGYGYTF.

The V and J genes are TRBV7-6 and TRBJ2-2; D is unresolved. The germline V gene has CDR1 SGHVS and CDR2 FNYEAQ. This CDR3 spans 15 amino acids. V lost 5 bases, J lost 7 bases, and 17 bases lay in between. The CDR3 spells CASSPNMAFSGELFF. Here the CDR3 DNA reads TGTGCCAGCAGCCCAAACATGGCTTTTAGCGGGGAGCTGTTTTTT.

DNA for the CDR3: TGCGCCAGCAGCCCGACCGCAGTTAATGAAAAACTGTTTTTT. Amino acids: CASSPTAVNEKLFF. The rearrangement joins TRBV5-1 to TRBJ1-4; D unresolved. CDR3 size: 14 residues. Trimming removed 4 bases from V and 4 bases from J, with 11 bases in between. Germline CDR1 is SGHRS and CDR2 is YFSETQ.

V usage is TRBV27 and J usage is TRBJ2-5, with D tentatively TRBD2 (6 bases). CDR3 length: 15 amino acids. Trimming left V 2 bases short and J 9 bases short, with 19 bases between. Germline values: CDR1 MNHEY, CDR2 SMNVEV (reference sequence). The DNA for the CDR3 is TGTGCCAGCAGTTTAAAGGTGGAGACGGAGGGGTCCCAGTACTTC. As protein: CASSLKVETEGSQYF.

The chain has TRBV10-1 and TRBJ1-2; TRBD1 matches at 7 bases. Germline values: CDR1 WNHNN, CDR2 SYGVQD (reference sequence). The CDR3 loop spans 13 amino acids. Unmatched junction bases numbered 3, after V lost 6 bases and J lost 2 bases. The CDR3 sequence: CASSPGQNYGYTF. CDR3 sequence (DNA): TGCGCCAGCAGCCCGGGACAGAACTATGGCTACACCTTC.

V and J are TRBV28 and TRBJ2-1; D may be TRBD1 (5 bases). The CDR3 is made up of 15 amino acids. Germline assignment: CDR1 MDHEN and CDR2 SYDVKM. The V gene lost 6 bases and the J gene lost 1 base, with 13 bases spanning the gap. The CDR3 nucleotides are TGTGCCAGCAGCCAACTGGACAAGTCCTACAATGAGCAGTTCTTC. It specifies CASSQLDKSYNEQFF. The variable domain in full, completed from reference TRBV28 and TRBJ2-1, reads DVKVTQSSRYLVKRTGEKVFLECVQDMDHENMFWYRQDPGLGLRLIYFSYDVKMKEKGDIPEGYSVSREKKERFSLILESASTNQTSMYLCASSQLDKSYNEQFFGPGTRLTVL.

The chain links TRBV5-5 to TRBJ2-1, with 13 bases identical to TRBD2. Germline trimming cut 4 bases from V and 9 bases from J; bases unmatched to any gene: 7. Germline V gene lookup returns CDR1 SGHKS and CDR2 YYEKEE (reference sequence). CDR3 length: 15 residues. The CDR3 sequence: CASSLGLAGAGEQFF. CDR3 sequence (DNA): TGTGCCAGCAGCCTCGGACTAGCGGGAGCGGGTGAGCAGTTCTTC.